The 20 T cell receptor beta chains reported below all come from one sample, sequenced in a study of siplizumab effects on memory and regulatory T cells (dated by TCRdb to between 2018 and 2021). Libraries were constructed by the immunoSEQ multiplex PCR assay. As stored in TCRdb, this immuneACCESS dataset retains in-frame rearrangements with V and J assigned. A fraction of the clones does not appear; measured against another copy, unresolved V genes explain less than half of the discrepancy, and the remainder lacks a known reason. The sample records some 97,000 clones, just over 90% of which are singletons. The ten largest clones take up less than 0.85% of the sample. Material: Tregs sorted from blood. The origin of the receptors is a human donor in good health.

The DNA for the CDR3 is TGTGCCAGTATTGCCCTAGCGGGAGGGTTCTCCTACGAGCAGTACTTC. Translation gives CASIALAGGFSYEQYF. The rearrangement uses TRBV19 and TRBJ2-7, with 12 bases lining up with TRBD2. The germline V gene encodes CDR1 LNHDA and CDR2 SQIVND (reference sequence). V gave up 7 bases and J gave up 0 bases; unmatched junction bases: 7. The CDR3 runs to 16 residues.

V is TRBV2 and J is TRBJ2-3; no firm D call. CDR1 is SNHLY, CDR2 FYNNEI, per germline. The CDR3 totals 14 residues. With 0 bases removed from V and 4 bases from J, the gap between germline ends came to 8 bases. For the CDR3, the DNA is TGTGCCAGCAGTGAAGCGGGTGGAGCAGATACGCAGTATTTT. It specifies CASSEAGGADTQYF.

The chain combines TRBV5-4 with TRBJ2-1; 11 bases line up with TRBD1. The germline V gene encodes CDR1 SGHNT and CDR2 YYREEE (reference sequence). Germline trimming cut 4 bases from V and 6 bases from J; bases unmatched to any gene: 9. The CDR3 is 16 residues long. The CDR3 bases are TGTGCCAGCAGCCGTACTGGACAGGGGGCATTCAATGAGCAGTTCTTC. Its translation is CASSRTGQGAFNEQFF. Combining the CDR3 with reference TRBV5-4 and TRBJ2-1 gives the whole variable domain ETGVTQSPTHLIKTRGQQVTLRCSSQSGHNTVSWYQQALGQGPQFIFQYYREEENGRGNFPPRFSGLQFPNYSSELNVNALELDDSALYLCASSRTGQGAFNEQFFGPGTRLTVL.

The chain uses TRBV19 and TRBJ2-7; D remains unclear. Per the germline V gene, CDR1 is LNHDA and CDR2 is SQIVND (reference sequence). There are 13 residues in the CDR3. V lost 8 bases and J 0 bases, leaving 11 bases between the germline ends. CDR3 sequence reads: CASAIRASYEQYF. CDR3 sequence (DNA): TGTGCCAGTGCCATCCGGGCCTCCTACGAGCAGTACTTC.

V and J are TRBV19 and TRBJ2-4; D not certain. This CDR3 contains 16 residues. The germline V gene encodes CDR1 LNHDA and CDR2 SQIVND (reference sequence). V lost 5 bases to trimming and J lost 4 bases, with 18 bases between them. CDR3 in DNA: TGTGCCAGTAGTTTTCGATCGGAAGAACGAAAAAACATTCAGTACTTC. It encodes CASSFRSEERKNIQYF.

This chain uses TRBV28 with TRBJ2-1; D ambiguous. Germline CDR1 reads MDHEN; CDR2 reads SYDVKM. The CDR3 has 12 amino acids. Trimming stripped 5 bases from V and 4 bases from J, with 6 bases between. CDR3 residues: CASSTRYNEQFF. The CDR3, as DNA: TGTGCCAGCAGTACCCGGTACAATGAGCAGTTCTTC.

This sequence joins TRBV9 and TRBJ2-3; TRBD2 aligns across 13 bases. The V segment lost 0 bases and the J segment 3 bases; nucleotides outside the gene matches: 4. Germline V CDR1 and CDR2: SGDLS, YYNGEE. This CDR3 contains 17 residues. CDR3 sequence: CASSVGLAGGSTDTQYF. In nucleotides, the CDR3 is TGTGCCAGCAGCGTAGGACTAGCGGGAGGTTCGACAGATACGCAGTATTTT.

The chain recombines TRBV6-1 with TRBJ1-3; D might be TRBD1 (5 bases). The CDR3 consists of 14 residues. The ends were cut back, 5 bases at V and 3 bases at J, with 11 bases in the middle. Germline CDR1 MNHNS, CDR2 SASEGT. CDR3 amino acids: CASSWAGVGNTIYF. The CDR3 region has the DNA TGTGCCAGCAGTTGGGCGGGGGTTGGAAACACCATATATTTT.

The V and J genes are TRBV27 and TRBJ1-1; possible D gene TRBD1, 5 bases. The CDR3 is made up of 15 amino acids. Germline-derived CDR1 and CDR2 are MNHEY and SMNVEV (reference sequence). V lost 2 bases, J lost 0 bases, and 10 bases lay in between. The CDR3, as DNA: TGTGCCAGCAGTTTACCGGGACGGTTGAACACTGAAGCTTTCTTT. Its protein product is CASSLPGRLNTEAFF.

V usage is TRBV2 and J usage is TRBJ1-1, with D possibly being TRBD1 (5 bases). The CDR3 is made up of 14 amino acids. V was clipped by 5 bases and J by 5 bases, with 15 bases between them. Germline V gives CDR1 SNHLY, CDR2 FYNNEI. CDR3 sequence: CASSSLDIRTEAFF. The CDR3 DNA sequence: TGTGCCAGCAGTTCATTGGACATAAGGACTGAAGCTTTCTTT.

This clone is a singleton in its sample. The chain combines TRBV10-2 with TRBJ2-2, with D hard to call. V lost 4 bases and J lost 4, with 13 bases in between. CDR3 size: 15 residues. Germline V gene data show CDR1 as WSHSY and CDR2 as SAAADI. The CDR3 DNA sequence: TGCGCCAGCAGTGTCAGGCTCCAGAGCACCGGGGAGCTGTTTTTT. This translates into CASSVRLQSTGELFF.

The chain recombines TRBV25-1 with TRBJ2-3; a weak D match, TRBD2 (5 bases). The V end was cut by 1 base, the J end by 1 base, with 6 bases between. This CDR3 has 14 residues. Germline V gene sequence: CDR1 MGHDK, CDR2 SYGVNS. The CDR3 sequence: CASSEWERTDTQYF. The CDR3 DNA sequence: TGTGCCAGCAGTGAATGGGAGCGCACAGATACGCAGTATTTT.

This sequence joins TRBV27 and TRBJ1-3; 7 bases agree with TRBD1. The CDR3 consists of 16 residues. V was clipped by 6 bases and J by 4 bases; unmatched bases: 12. Germline V gene sequence: CDR1 MNHEY, CDR2 SMNVEV (reference sequence). The CDR3 DNA follows: TGTGCCAGCAGCCCCACTTACAGGGGAGCGGGAAACACCATATATTTT. This codes for CASSPTYRGAGNTIYF.

The chain is built from TRBV5-1 and TRBJ1-5; the D gene is possibly TRBD1 (6 bases). From germline, CDR1 is SGHRS and CDR2 YFSETQ. CDR3 length: 14 residues. Trimming took 0 bases from V and 7 from J, leaving 11 bases between them. The chain's CDR3 is CASSLVGGSQPQHF. The DNA of the CDR3 is TGCGCCAGCAGCTTGGTAGGGGGGAGCCAGCCCCAGCATTTT. The entire variable domain, with the rest obtained from reference TRBV5-1 and TRBJ1-5, is as follows: KAGVTQTPRYLIKTRGQQVTLSCSPISGHRSVSWYQQTPGQGLQFLFEYFSETQRNKGNFPGRFSGRQFSNSRSEMNVSTLELGDSALYLCASSLVGGSQPQHFGDGTRLSIL.

The V and J genes are TRBV27 and TRBJ2-5; 9 bases are shared with TRBD2. CDR1 MNHEY and CDR2 SMNVEV come from the germline V gene (reference sequence). Trimming took 5 bases from V and 2 from J; bases not matched to a gene: 15. CDR3 length: 18 amino acids. As DNA, the CDR3 is TGTGCCAGCAGTCAACGCCCTCAGGGCGGGGGGGAGCAAGAGACCCAGTACTTC. Residues: CASSQRPQGGGEQETQYF.

The chain couples TRBV6-1 to TRBJ2-5, with a tentative D call TRBD2 (6 bases). The CDR3 is 14 amino acids. Trimming cost V 7 bases and J 2 bases, with 14 bases left between them. The germline CDR1 and CDR2 sequences are MNHNS and SASEGT. The DNA of the CDR3 is TGTGCCAGCAACACACCGGGACTTCAAGAGACCCAGTACTTC. As protein: CASNTPGLQETQYF.

This chain uses TRBV2 with TRBJ2-1, with TRBD2 identical over 8 bases. This CDR3 spans 14 amino acids. J was trimmed by 7 bases and V by 4 bases; bases with no gene match: 6. Germline V gives CDR1 SNHLY, CDR2 FYNNEI. Written as DNA, the CDR3 is TGTGCCAGCAGTGTTCGCGGGAGGAAGAATGAGCAGTTCTTC. Translated, it gives CASSVRGRKNEQFF.

This chain links TRBV7-9 with TRBJ2-1; 13 bases match TRBD2. J lost 0 bases, V lost 5 bases, and 7 bases had no gene match. The germline gives CDR1 SEHNR, CDR2 FQNEAQ (reference sequence). The CDR3 extends over 18 amino acids. The DNA for the CDR3 is TGTGCCAGCAGCCAAGCACGGACTAGCGGGAGCTCCTACAATGAGCAGTTCTTC. Translation gives CASSQARTSGSSYNEQFF.

This chain connects TRBV15 to TRBJ2-6; D is unresolved. Germline V gene sequence: CDR1 LNHNV, CDR2 YYDKDF (reference sequence). This CDR3 has 16 amino acids. Trimming removed 5 bases at V and 2 bases at J, with 13 bases between. The CDR3 DNA sequence: TGTGCCACCAGCGGATTGGATTGGGCTGGGGCCAACGTCCTGACTTTC. Amino acid sequence: CATSGLDWAGANVLTF.

The table lists this clone with a count of one. V and J are TRBV28 and TRBJ1-3, with D tentatively TRBD1 (6 bases). The V gene lost 4 bases and the J gene lost 7 bases, with 8 bases spanning the gap. This CDR3 region has 12 residues. Germline V lookup: CDR1 MDHEN, CDR2 SYDVKM. The CDR3 sequence is CASSYRVNTIYF. CDR3 in DNA: TGTGCCAGCAGTTACAGGGTTAACACCATATATTTT.